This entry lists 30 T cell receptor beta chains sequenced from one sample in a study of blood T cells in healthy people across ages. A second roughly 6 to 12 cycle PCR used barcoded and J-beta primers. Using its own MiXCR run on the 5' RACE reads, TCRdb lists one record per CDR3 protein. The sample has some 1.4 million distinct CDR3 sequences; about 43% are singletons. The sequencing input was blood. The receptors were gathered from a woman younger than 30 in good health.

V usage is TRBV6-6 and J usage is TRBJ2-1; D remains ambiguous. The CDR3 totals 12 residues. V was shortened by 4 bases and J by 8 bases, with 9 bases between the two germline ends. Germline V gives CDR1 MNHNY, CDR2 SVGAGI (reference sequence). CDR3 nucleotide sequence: TGTGCCAGCAGTTCCTATAGGGATGAGCAGTTCTTC. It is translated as CASSSYRDEQFF.

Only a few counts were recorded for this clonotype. CDR3 sequence: CASRQTGGEIYEQYF. CDR3 in DNA: TGTGCCAGCAGACAAACGGGGGGGGAGATCTACGAGCAGTACTTC. The chain links TRBV7-9 to TRBJ2-5; 8 nucleotides agree with TRBD2. The J call is uncertain, as TRBJ2-7 better fits the DNA end. The germline gives CDR1 SEHNR, CDR2 FQNEAQ (reference sequence). The CDR3 runs to 15 residues.

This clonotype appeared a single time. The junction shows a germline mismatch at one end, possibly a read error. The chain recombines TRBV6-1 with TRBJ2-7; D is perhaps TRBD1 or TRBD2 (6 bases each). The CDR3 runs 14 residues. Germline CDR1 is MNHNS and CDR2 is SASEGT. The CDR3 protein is CVSISGAYSYEQYF. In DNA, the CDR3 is TGTGTCAGCATTTCGGGGGCATACTCCTACGAGCAGTACTTC.

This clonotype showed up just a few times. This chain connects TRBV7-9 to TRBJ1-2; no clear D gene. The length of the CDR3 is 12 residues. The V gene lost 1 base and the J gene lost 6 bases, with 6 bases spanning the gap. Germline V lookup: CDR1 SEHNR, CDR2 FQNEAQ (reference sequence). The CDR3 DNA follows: TGTGCCAGCAGCTTAGACGGGAATGGCTACACCTTC. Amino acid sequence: CASSLDGNGYTF.

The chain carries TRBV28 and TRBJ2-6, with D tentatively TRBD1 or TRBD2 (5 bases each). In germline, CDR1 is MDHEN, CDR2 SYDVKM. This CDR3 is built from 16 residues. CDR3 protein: CATQINMGAGANVLTF. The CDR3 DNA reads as TGTGCTACCCAAATCAATATGGGGGCTGGGGCCAACGTCCTGACTTTC.

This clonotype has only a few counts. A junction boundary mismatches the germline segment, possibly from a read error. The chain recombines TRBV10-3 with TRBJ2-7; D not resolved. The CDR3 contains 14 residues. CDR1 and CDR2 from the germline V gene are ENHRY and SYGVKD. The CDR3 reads CAIREFDGDYEQYF. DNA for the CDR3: TGTGCCATCAGGGAGTTTGATGGAGACTACGAGCAGTACTTC.

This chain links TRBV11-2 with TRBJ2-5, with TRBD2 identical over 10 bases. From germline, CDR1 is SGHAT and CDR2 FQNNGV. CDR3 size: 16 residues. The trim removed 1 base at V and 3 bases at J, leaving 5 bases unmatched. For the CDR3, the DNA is TGTGCCAGCAGCTTAGCCCCTCTAGCGGGAGAAGAGACCCAGTACTTC. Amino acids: CASSLAPLAGEETQYF.

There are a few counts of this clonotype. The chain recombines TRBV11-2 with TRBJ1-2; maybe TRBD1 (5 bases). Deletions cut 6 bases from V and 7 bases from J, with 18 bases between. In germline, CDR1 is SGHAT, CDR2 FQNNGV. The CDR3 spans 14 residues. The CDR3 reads CASSQIQGISGYTF. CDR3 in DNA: TGTGCCAGCAGTCAAATCCAGGGTATTAGTGGCTACACCTTC. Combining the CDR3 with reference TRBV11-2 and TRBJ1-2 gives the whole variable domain EAGVAQSPRYKIIEKRQSVAFWCNPISGHATLYWYQQILGQGPKLLIQFQNNGVVDDSQLPKDRFSAERLKGVDSTLKIQPAKLEDSAVYLCASSQIQGISGYTFGSGTRLTVV.

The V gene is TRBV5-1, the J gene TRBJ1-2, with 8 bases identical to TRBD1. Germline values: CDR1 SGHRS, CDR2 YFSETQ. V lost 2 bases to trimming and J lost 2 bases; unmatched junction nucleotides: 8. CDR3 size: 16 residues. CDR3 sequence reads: CASSFTGGKTNYGYTF. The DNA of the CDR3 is TGCGCCAGCAGCTTTACAGGGGGGAAGACCAACTATGGCTACACCTTC.

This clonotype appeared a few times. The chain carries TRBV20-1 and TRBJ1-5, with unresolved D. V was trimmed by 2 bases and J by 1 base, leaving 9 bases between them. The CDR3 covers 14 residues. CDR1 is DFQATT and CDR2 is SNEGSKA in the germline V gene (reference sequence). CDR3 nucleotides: TGCAGTGCTAGACGGGGAGTAAGCAATCAGCCCCAGCATTTT. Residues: CSARRGVSNQPQHF.

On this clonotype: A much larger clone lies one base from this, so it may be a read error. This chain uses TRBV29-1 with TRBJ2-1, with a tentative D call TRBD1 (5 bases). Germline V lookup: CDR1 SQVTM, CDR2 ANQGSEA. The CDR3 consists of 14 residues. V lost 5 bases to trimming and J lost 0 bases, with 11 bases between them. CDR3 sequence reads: CSVSGQSSYNEQFF. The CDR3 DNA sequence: TGCAGCGTTAGTGGACAAAGCTCCTACAATGAGCAGTTCTTC.

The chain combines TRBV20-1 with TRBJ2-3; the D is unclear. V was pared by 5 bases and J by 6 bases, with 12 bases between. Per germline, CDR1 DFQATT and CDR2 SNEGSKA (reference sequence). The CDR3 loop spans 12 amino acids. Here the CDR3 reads CSAVPRSDTQYF. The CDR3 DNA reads TGCAGTGCTGTCCCCCGGAGTGATACGCAGTATTTT.

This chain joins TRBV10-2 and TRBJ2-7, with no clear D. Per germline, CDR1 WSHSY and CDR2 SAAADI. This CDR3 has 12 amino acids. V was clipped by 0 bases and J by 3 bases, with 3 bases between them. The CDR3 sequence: CASSESYYEQYF. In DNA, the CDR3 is TGCGCCAGCAGTGAGTCGTACTACGAGCAGTACTTC.

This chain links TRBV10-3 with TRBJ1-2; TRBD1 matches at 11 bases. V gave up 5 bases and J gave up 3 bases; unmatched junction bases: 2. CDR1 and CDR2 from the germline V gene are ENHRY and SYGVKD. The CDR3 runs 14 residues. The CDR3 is CAISPGQGDYGYTF. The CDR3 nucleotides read TGTGCCATCAGTCCGGGACAGGGGGACTATGGCTACACCTTC.

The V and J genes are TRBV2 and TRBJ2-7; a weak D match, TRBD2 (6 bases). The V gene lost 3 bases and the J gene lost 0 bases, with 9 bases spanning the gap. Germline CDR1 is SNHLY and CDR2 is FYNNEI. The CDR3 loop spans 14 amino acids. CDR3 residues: CASSDRRDSYEQYF. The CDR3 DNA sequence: TGTGCCAGCAGTGATCGGCGGGACTCCTACGAGCAGTACTTC.

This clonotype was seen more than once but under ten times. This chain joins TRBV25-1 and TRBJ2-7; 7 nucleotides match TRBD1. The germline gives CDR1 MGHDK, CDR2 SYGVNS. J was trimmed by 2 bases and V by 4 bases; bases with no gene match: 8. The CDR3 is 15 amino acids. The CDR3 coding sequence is TGTGCCAGCAGTGGCAAAGAGGGACAGACCTACGAGCAGTACTTC. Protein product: CASSGKEGQTYEQYF.

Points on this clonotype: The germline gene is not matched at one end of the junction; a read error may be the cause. The CDR3 region has the DNA TGTGCCAGCAGCCCCCCTGTGGGGGTTGCTAGCAAAAACATTCGGTACTTC. Its protein product is CASSPPVGVASKNIRYF. The J gene is TRBJ2-4, the V gene TRBV7-9, with D perhaps matching TRBD1 or TRBD2 (5 bases each). Germline V lookup: CDR1 SEHNR, CDR2 FQNEAQ (reference sequence). The CDR3 extends over 17 amino acids.

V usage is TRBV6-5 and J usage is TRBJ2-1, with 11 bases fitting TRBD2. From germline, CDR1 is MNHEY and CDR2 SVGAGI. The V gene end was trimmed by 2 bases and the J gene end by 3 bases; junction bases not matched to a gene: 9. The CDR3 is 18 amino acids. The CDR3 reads CASSYPALTSGNYNEQFF. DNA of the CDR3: TGTGCCAGCAGTTACCCCGCGCTGACTAGCGGGAACTACAATGAGCAGTTCTTC.

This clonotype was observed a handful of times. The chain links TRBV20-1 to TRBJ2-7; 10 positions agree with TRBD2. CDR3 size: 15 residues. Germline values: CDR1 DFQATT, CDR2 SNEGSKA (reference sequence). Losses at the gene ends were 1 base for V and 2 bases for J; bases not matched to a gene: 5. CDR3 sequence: CSARARTSGTYEQYF. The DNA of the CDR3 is TGCAGTGCTAGAGCCCGGACTAGCGGAACCTACGAGCAGTACTTC.

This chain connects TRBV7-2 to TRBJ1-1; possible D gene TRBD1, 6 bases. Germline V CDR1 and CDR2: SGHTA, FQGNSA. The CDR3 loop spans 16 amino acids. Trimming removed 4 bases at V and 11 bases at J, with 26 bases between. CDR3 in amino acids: CASSSWRVLTGGDAFF. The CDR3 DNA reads TGTGCCAGCAGCTCCTGGCGGGTCTTGACAGGCGGGGACGCTTTCTTT.

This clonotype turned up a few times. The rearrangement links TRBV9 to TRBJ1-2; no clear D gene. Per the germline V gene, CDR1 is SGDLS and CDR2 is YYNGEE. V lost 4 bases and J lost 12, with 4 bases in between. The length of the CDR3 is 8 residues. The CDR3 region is CASSPDTF. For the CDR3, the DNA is TGTGCCAGCAGCCCCGACACCTTC.

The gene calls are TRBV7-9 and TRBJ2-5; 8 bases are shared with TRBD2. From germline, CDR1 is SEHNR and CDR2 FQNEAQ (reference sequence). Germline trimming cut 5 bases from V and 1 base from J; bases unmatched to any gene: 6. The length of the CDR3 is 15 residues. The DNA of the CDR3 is TGTGCCAGCAGCGCACCGGGGGGGCTCCAAGAGACCCAGTACTTC. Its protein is CASSAPGGLQETQYF.

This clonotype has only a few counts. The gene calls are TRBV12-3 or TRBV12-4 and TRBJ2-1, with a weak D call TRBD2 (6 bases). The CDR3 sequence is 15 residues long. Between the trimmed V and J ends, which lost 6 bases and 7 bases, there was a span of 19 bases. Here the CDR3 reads CASSPRAGVVNEQFF. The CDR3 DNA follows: TGTGCCAGCAGCCCGAGAGCGGGTGTGGTTAATGAGCAGTTCTTC.

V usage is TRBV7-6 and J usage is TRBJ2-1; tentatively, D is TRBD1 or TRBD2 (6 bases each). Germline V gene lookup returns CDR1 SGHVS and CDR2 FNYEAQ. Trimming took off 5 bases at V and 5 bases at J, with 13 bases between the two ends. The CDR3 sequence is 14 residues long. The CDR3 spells CASSRGTKNNEQFF. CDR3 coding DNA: TGTGCCAGCAGCCGGGGGACAAAAAACAATGAGCAGTTCTTC.

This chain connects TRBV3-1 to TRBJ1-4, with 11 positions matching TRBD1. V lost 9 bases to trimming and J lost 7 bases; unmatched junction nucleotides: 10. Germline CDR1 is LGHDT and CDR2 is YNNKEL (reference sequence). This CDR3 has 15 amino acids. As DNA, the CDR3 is TGTGCCAGTCAACCCGAAGGGACAGGGGGTGAAAAACTGTTTTTT. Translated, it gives CASQPEGTGGEKLFF.

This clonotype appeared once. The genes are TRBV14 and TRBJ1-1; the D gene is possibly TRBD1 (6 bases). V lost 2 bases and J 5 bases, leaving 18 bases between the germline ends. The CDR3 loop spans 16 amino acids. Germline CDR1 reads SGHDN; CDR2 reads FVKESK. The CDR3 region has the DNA TGTGCCAGCAGCCAACCAACCGGGACACTGTGGACTGAAGCTTTCTTT. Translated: CASSQPTGTLWTEAFF.

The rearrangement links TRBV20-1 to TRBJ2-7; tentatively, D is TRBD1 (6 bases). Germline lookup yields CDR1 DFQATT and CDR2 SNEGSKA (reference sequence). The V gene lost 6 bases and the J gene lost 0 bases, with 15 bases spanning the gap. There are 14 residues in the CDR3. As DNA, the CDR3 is TGCAGTGCCCCCGTCAGGGGTTTCTCCTACGAGCAGTACTTC. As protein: CSAPVRGFSYEQYF.

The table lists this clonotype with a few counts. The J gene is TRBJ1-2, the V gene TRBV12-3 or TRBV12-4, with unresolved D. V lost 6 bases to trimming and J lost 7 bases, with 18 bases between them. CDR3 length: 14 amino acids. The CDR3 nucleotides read TGTGCCAGCAGCCTGGTAGGCGAAGTAGGTGGCTACACCTTC. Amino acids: CASSLVGEVGGYTF.

The CDR3 is CASSQDYSQGSEQFF. The DNA for the CDR3 is TGCGCCAGCAGCCAAGATTACTCCCAGGGATCTGAGCAGTTCTTC. The chain uses TRBV4-1 and TRBJ2-1; tentatively, D is TRBD1 (5 bases). The CDR3 is 15 amino acids. CDR1 and CDR2 (germline): MGHRA, YSYEKL. The germline V and J ends were trimmed by 0 bases and 9 bases, with 15 bases remaining between them.

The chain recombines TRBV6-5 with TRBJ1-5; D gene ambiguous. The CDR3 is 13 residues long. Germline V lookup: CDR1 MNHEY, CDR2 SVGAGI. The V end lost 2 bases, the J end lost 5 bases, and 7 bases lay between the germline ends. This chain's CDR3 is CASSYADDQPQHF. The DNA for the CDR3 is TGTGCCAGCAGTTACGCGGACGATCAGCCCCAGCATTTT.